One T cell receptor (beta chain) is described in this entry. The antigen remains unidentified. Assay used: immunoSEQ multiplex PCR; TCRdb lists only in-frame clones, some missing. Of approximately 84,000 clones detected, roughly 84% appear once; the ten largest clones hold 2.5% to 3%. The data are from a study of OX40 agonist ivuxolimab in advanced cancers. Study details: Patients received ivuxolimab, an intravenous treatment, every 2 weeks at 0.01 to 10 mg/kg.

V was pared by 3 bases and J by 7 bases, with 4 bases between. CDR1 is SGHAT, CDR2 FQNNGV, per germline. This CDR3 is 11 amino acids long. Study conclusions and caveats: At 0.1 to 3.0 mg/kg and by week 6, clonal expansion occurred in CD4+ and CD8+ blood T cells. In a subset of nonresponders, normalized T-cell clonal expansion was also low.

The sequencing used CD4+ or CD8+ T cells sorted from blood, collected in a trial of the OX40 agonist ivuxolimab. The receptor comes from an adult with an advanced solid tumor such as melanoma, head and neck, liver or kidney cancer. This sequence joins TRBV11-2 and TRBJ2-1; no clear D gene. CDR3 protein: CASSLQNEQFF. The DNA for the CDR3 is TGTGCCAGCAGCTTGCAGAATGAGCAGTTCTTC.